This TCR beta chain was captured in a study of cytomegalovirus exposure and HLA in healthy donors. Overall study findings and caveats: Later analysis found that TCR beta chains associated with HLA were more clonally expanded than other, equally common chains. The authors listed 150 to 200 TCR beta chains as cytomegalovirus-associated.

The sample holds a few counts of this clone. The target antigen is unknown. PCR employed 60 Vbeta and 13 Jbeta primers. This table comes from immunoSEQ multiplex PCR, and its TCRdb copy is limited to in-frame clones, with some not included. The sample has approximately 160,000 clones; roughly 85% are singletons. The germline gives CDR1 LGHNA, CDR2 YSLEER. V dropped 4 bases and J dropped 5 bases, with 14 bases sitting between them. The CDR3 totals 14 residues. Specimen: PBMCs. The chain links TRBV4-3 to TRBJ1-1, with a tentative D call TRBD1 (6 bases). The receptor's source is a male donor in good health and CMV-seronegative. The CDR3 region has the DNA TGCGCCAGCAGCCCCGACAGGCGGCAGACTGAAGCTTTCTTT. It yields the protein CASSPDRRQTEAFF.